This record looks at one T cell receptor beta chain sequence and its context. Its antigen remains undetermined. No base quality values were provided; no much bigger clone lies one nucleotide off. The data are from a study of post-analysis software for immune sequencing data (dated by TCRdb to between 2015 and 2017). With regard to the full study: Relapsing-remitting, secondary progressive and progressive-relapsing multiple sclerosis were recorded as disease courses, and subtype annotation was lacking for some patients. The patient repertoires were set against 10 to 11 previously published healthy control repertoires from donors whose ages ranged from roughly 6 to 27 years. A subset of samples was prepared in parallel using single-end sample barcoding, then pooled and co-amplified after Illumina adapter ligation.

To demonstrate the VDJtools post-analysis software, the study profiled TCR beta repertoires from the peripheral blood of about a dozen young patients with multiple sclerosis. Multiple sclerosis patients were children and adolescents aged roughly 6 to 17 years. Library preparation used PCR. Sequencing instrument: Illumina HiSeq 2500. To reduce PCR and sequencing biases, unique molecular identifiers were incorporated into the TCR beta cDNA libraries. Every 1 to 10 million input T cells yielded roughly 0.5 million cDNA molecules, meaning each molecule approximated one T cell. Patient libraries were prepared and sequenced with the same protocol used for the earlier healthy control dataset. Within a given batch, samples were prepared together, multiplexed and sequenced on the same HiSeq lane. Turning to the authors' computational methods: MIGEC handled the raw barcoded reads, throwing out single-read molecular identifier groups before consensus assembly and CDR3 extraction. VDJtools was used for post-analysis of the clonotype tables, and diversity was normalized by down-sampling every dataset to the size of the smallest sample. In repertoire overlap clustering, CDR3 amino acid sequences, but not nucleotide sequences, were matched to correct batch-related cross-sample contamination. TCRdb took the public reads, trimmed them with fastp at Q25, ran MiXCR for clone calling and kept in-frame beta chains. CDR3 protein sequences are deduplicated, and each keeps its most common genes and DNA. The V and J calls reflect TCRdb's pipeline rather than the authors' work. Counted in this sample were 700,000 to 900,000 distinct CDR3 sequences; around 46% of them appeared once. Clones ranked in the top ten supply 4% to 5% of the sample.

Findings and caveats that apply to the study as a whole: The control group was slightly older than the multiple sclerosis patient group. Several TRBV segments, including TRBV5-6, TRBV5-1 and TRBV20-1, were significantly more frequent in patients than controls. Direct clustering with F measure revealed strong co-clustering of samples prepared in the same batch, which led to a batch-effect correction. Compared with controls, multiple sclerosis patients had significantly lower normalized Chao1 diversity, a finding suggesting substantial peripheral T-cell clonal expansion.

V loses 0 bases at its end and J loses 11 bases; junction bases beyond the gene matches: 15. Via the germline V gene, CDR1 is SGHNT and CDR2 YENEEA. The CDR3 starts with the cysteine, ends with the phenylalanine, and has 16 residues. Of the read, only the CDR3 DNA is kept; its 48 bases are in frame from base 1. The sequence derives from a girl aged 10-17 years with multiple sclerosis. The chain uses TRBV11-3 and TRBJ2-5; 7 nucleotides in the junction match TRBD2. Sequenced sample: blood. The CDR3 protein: CASSLEVAGRRGEQYF. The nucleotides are TGTGCCAGCAGCTTAGAGGTAGCGGGTCGCCGGGGTGAGCAGTACTTC.